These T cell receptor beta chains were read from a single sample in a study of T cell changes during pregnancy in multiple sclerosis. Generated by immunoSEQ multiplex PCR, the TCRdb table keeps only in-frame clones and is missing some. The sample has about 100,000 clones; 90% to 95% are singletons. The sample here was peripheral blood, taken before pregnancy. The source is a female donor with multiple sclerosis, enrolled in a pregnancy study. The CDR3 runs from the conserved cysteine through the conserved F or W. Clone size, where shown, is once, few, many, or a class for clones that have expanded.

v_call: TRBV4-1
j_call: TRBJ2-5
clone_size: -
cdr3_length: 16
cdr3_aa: CASSQELREGGETQYF

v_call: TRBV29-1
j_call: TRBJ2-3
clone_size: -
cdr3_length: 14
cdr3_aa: CSVEDRHGTDTQYF

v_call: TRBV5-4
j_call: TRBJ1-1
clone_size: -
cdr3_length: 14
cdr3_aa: CASSSWPLNTEAFF

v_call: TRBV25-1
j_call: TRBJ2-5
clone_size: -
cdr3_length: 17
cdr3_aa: CASSGLRTSGALETQYF

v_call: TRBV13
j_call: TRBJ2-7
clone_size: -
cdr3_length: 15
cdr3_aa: CASSYTGQGPYEQYF

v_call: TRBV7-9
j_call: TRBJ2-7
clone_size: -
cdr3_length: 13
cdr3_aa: CASSRTGKYEQYF

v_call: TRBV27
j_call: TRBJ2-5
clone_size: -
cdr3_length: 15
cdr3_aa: CASSLSGRGQETQYF

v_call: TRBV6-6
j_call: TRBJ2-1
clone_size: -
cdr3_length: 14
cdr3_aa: CASSYYVSYNEQFF

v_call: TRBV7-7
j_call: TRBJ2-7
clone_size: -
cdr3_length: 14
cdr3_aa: CASSLAAWEDEQYF

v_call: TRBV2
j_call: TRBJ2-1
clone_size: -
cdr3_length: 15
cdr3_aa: CASTAQRASYNEQFF

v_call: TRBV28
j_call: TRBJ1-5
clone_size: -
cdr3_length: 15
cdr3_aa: CASSLSGTGVQPQHF

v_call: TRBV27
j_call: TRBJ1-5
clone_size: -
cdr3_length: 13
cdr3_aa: CASSLSVVQPQHF

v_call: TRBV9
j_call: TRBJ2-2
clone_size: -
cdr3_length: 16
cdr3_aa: CASSVASSRNTGELFF

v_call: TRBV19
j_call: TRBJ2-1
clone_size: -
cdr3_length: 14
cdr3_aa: CASSQTSGYNEQFF

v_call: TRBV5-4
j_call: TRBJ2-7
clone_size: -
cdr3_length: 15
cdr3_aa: CASSRGQSSSYEQYF

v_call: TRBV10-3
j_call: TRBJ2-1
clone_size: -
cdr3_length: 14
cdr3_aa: CAISGEESYNEQFF

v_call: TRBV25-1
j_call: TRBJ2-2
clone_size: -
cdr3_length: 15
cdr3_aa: CASSAGGSNTGELFF

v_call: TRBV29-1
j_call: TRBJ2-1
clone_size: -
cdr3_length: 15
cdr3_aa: CSVDGGQGYYNEQFF

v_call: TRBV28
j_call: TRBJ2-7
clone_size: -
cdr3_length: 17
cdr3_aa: CASSLLGWSGTSPEQYF

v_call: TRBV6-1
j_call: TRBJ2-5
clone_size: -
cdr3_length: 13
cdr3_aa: CASSGTVQETQYF

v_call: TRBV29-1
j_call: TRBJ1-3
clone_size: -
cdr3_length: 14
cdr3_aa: CSVEDEAAGNTIYF

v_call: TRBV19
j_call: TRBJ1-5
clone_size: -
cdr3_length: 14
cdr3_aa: CASSMSRGNQPQHF

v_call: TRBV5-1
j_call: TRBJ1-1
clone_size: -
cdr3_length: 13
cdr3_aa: CASRYGELTEAFF

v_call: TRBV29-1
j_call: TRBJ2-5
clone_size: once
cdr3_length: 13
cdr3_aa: CSVPGMGQETQYF

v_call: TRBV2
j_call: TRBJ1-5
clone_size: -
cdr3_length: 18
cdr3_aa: CASSEALRRVRSNQPQHF

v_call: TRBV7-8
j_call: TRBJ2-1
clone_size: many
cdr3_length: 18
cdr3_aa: CASSPKERSGRAGNEQFF